One and the same sample provided the 2 T cell receptor beta chains below, sequenced in a study of blood T cell repertoires in COVID-19 (dated by TCRdb to 2019 to 2021). Preparation of the library involved the immunoSEQ multiplex PCR assay. Drawn from immuneACCESS, this table holds only the in-frame rearrangements with V and J called that TCRdb kept. Clones are partly lost; checked studies trace under half to an unresolved V gene and leave the rest unexplained. Across this sample there are over 250,000 clones, with about 89% seen only once. The top ten clonotypes cover roughly 2.6% of the sample. The specimen was PBMCs or T cells enriched from blood (not recorded which). All receptors come from a woman in her late teens or twenties who had recovered from COVID-19.

V and J are TRBV30 and TRBJ1-1; tentatively, D is TRBD1 (5 bases). Trimming shortened V by 5 bases and J by 1 base, and 11 bases separated the two germline ends. There are 13 residues in the CDR3. The V gene's germline CDR1 is GTSNPN and CDR2 SVGIG (reference sequence). The CDR3 nucleotides read TGTGCCTGGGGCAGGGAACCGAACACTGAAGCTTTCTTT. It yields the protein CAWGREPNTEAFF.

On this clone: Other DNA sequences in this sample translate to the same CDR3. The genes are TRBV4-1 and TRBJ1-5; 7 nucleotides agree with TRBD1. V lost 3 bases, J lost 6 bases, and 2 bases stayed unmatched. CDR1 is MGHRA and CDR2 is YSYEKL in the germline V gene. The CDR3 covers 13 residues. The CDR3 sequence: CASSQEGAQPQHF. In DNA form, the CDR3 reads TGCGCCAGCAGCCAGGAGGGGGCTCAGCCCCAGCATTTT.